This TCR beta chain was observed in a study of metastatic and nonmetastatic thyroid tumors. About the research overall: Malignant thyroid and benign thyroid patients provided blood and tumor or nodule tissue whose repertoires were compared.

TCRdb reanalyzed the PCR reads with MiXCR. This table holds 30,000 to 35,000 clones, roughly 29% found once. This CDR3 comprises 14 residues. Trimming shortened V by 0 bases and J by 5 bases, and 10 bases separated the two germline ends. The germline gives CDR1 DFQATT, CDR2 SNEGSKA (reference sequence). Among the patients, none had received any treatment before thyroid surgery. This clone was observed many times. The sample consisted of blood. The chain links TRBV20-1 to TRBJ1-4, with no clear D. This TCR derives from a female donor with papillary thyroid cancer or a benign thyroid nodule (not recorded which). Some clones in this sample may be carry-over from other donors' samples. In nucleotides, the CDR3 is TGCAGTGCTAGAGAGGTGGTGGGGAATGAAAAACTGTTTTTT. Translated, it gives CSAREVVGNEKLFF.